This record concerns one T cell receptor (beta chain) sequence. Its matching antigen is unknown. This sample was included in a study of long-term antiretroviral therapy in people with HIV. Among participants with HIV, every one received treatment in the United States. A v3.0 immunoSEQ assay was performed at survey level. Profiled with immunoSEQ multiplex PCR; TCRdb holds only in-frame clones, not every one. Among roughly 20,000 clones, around four fifths were seen once, and the ten largest hold around 3.9%. Study findings and constraints: HIV repertoires showed narrower CDR3 length ranges than controls. After ART, diversity increased yet remained lower than transplant donor controls. Possibly under older ART regimens, blood was drawn between about 2003 and 2017.

V was pared by 0 bases and J by 5 bases, with 7 bases of the junction left unmatched. The CDR3 has 17 residues. Germline V gives CDR1 SGHRS, CDR2 YFSETQ. The source is a man between 18 and 35 years old with HIV. The chain recombines TRBV5-1 with TRBJ1-6, with 8 positions matching TRBD1. The specimen comprised unsorted PBMCs, sampled roughly 4 years after starting antiretroviral therapy. The CDR3 DNA reads as TGCGCCAGCAGCTTGGGTCCCGGGACAGGTGATAATTCACCCCTCCACTTT. This translates into CASSLGPGTGDNSPLHF.